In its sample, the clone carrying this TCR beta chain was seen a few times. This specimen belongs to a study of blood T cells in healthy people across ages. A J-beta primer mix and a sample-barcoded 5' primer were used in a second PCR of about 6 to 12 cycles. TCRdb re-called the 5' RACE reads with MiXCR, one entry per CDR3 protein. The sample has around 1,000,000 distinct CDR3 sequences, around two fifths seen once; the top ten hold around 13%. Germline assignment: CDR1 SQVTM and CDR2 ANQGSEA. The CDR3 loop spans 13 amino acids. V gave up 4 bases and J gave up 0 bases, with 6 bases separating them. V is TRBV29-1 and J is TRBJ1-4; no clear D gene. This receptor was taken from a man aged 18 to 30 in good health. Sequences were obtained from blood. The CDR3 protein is CSVGDATNEKLFF. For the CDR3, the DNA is TGCAGCGTTGGGGATGCAACTAATGAAAAACTGTTTTTT. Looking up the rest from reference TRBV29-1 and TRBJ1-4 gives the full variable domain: SAVISQKPSRDICQRGTSLTIQCQVDSQVTMMFWYRQQPGQSLTLIATANQGSEATYESGFVIDKFPISRPNLTFSTLTVSNMSPEDSSIYLCSVGDATNEKLFFGSGTQLSVL.